These T cell receptor beta chains were read from a single sample in a study of blood T cell repertoires in COVID-19. Measured with immunoSEQ multiplex PCR; TCRdb has only the in-frame clones, and not every one. The sample has a few hundred thousand clones; 86% are singletons. Material: peripheral blood. These receptors were collected from a woman aged 25 to 39 with active or convalescent COVID-19. Each CDR3 is given with its conserved first and last residue. The D gene is left open where the match is weak. Rows may omit the clone size; those that give it use once, few, many or a size class.

abundance,v_gene,d_gene,j_gene,CDR3nt,CDR3aa
-,TRBV4-3,TRBD2,TRBJ2-3,TGCGCCAGCAGCCAAGATTCAGCGGGGGGGGTAGATACGCAGTATTTT,CASSQDSAGGVDTQYF
once,TRBV27,TRBD1,TRBJ1-6,TGTGCCAGCAGTTTTCGAATAGGGACAGGGGGCGTCAATAATTCACCCCTCCACTTT,CASSFRIGTGGVNNSPLHF
-,TRBV6-2/TRBV6-3,-,TRBJ1-1,TGTGCCAGCAGCAACTGGTCCCTCCGGGCTTTCTTT,CASSNWSLRAFF
-,TRBV29-1,TRBD2,TRBJ2-1,TGCAGCTTCCCCCCTAGCGGGGGGGAAGTTTACAATGAGCAGTTCTTC,CSFPPSGGEVYNEQFF
-,TRBV7-2,TRBD2,TRBJ2-1,TGTGCCAGCAGCCCATCCCTAGCGGGATCCTACAATGAGCAGTTCTTC,CASSPSLAGSYNEQFF
-,TRBV5-5,-,TRBJ1-1,TGTGCCAGCAGCTTACTCGGAGGGGAGACTGAAGCTTTCTTT,CASSLLGGETEAFF
-,TRBV30,-,TRBJ1-2,TGTGCCTGGAGTGGCAGGGGTTATGGCTACACCTTC,CAWSGRGYGYTF
-,TRBV10-3,TRBD1,TRBJ1-1,TGTGCCATCAGCTACGGACAGGGTAGCACTGAAGCTTTCTTT,CAISYGQGSTEAFF
-,TRBV7-2,TRBD1,TRBJ1-6,TGTGCCAGCAGCCCCAGGGGGAAAAATTCACCCCTCCACTTT,CASSPRGKNSPLHF
-,TRBV6-6,TRBD1,TRBJ1-3,TGTGCCAGCAGTGGACAGGGAAAGGGAAACACCATATATTTT,CASSGQGKGNTIYF
-,TRBV4-3,TRBD1,TRBJ1-3,TGCGCCAGCAGCCGAAACAGGGGGCTTGGAAACACCATATATTTT,CASSRNRGLGNTIYF
once,TRBV7-2,TRBD2,TRBJ2-1,TGTGCCAGCAGCTTATATCCGAGCGGGGGGCTGGGCACCTACAATGAGCAGTTCTTC,CASSLYPSGGLGTYNEQFF
-,TRBV3-1/TRBV3-2,-,TRBJ1-4,TGTGCCAGCAGCCTTCGGACAGTTGTCCCCTTTAATGAAAAACTGTTTTTT,CASSLRTVVPFNEKLFF
-,TRBV7-2,-,TRBJ1-1,TGTGCCAGCACCCGGGACAACAGTATGAACACTGAAGCTTTCTTT,CASTRDNSMNTEAFF
-,TRBV5-1,-,TRBJ2-7,TGCGCCAGCAGCTTGGTAGCCAGGGGAGCCTACGAGCAGTACTTC,CASSLVARGAYEQYF
-,TRBV9,-,TRBJ1-6,TGTGCCAGCAGCGTTGGCGACAGAGCGAATTCACCCCTCCACTTT,CASSVGDRANSPLHF
-,TRBV20-1,-,TRBJ2-5,TGCAGTGGACAGCAGCAAGAGACCCAGTACTTC,CSGQQQETQYF
-,TRBV5-1,-,TRBJ1-1,TGCGCCAGCAGCTTGGCAGGGCAGAACACTGAAGCTTTCTTT,CASSLAGQNTEAFF